The 14 T cell receptor beta chains below all came from one sample that was sequenced in a study of blood T cells in healthy people across ages (dated by TCRdb to about 2015). Receptors were amplified or captured by 5' RACE. The listed sequencing device is Illumina HiSeq 2500. The second PCR ran for roughly 6 to 11 cycles and used a J-beta primer mix along with a sample-barcoded 5' primer. TCRdb reworked the public reads: Q25 trimming with fastp, MiXCR clone assembly, productive beta chains retained. Rows matching on CDR3 protein sequence are summarized as one entry with the most common DNA and genes. The sample profile shows around 780,000 distinct CDR3 sequences; 45% to 70% of them were found once. Of the sample, roughly 24% falls within the top ten clones. Sequenced: blood. These receptors originate from a man in his forties or fifties in good health.

This CDR3 is CASSREKDRANIQYF. CDR3 nucleotide sequence: TGCGCCAGCAGCCGCGAGAAGGACAGGGCAAACATTCAGTACTTC. This sequence joins TRBV5-1 and TRBJ2-7; 8 bases fit TRBD1. The DNA end lines up better with TRBJ2-4; the J call may be wrong. This CDR3 contains 15 residues. Germline lookup yields CDR1 SGHRS and CDR2 YFSETQ.

Turning to this clonotype: Mismatch with germline at one junction end may stem from a read error. V and J are TRBV20-1 and TRBJ2-7; perhaps TRBD1 as D (5 bases). This CDR3 is built from 15 residues. The V gene's germline CDR1 is DFQATT and CDR2 SNEGSKA (reference sequence). This chain's CDR3 is CGAPDTATISYEQYF. Here the CDR3 DNA reads TGCGGTGCCCCGGACACAGCAACCATCTCCTACGAGCAGTACTTC.

This chain uses TRBV15 with TRBJ1-1; 7 bases are shared with TRBD1. The CDR3 has 18 residues. The ends lost 3 bases at V and 2 bases at J; junction bases unmatched: 15. The germline V gene encodes CDR1 LNHNV and CDR2 YYDKDF (reference sequence). The CDR3 sequence: CATSSFGRGQGRNTEAFF. The DNA of the CDR3 is TGTGCCACCAGCAGTTTCGGGAGGGGGCAAGGCCGTAACACTGAAGCTTTCTTT.

J is TRBJ1-2 and V is TRBV20-1; unclear D gene. The V end lost 5 bases, the J end lost 8 bases, and 15 bases lay between the germline ends. CDR3 size: 12 residues. From germline, CDR1 is DFQATT and CDR2 SNEGSKA (reference sequence). The DNA for the CDR3 is TGCAGTGCTGCGCCAAGGTCCAGGGGCTACACCTTC. Residues: CSAAPRSRGYTF.

The chain is built from TRBV20-1 and TRBJ1-5; D gene ambiguous. This CDR3 comprises 13 residues. CDR1 is DFQATT, CDR2 SNEGSKA, per germline (reference sequence). Trimming cost V 0 bases and J 5 bases, with 8 bases left between them. CDR3 in DNA: TGCAGTGCTAGAGACAAAACCTATCAGCCCCAGCATTTT. This translates into CSARDKTYQPQHF.

This chain links TRBV28 with TRBJ2-5, with D uncertain. The length of the CDR3 is 16 residues. The V end was cut by 6 bases, the J end by 7 bases, with 24 bases between. Germline assignment: CDR1 MDHEN and CDR2 SYDVKM. CDR3 loop: CASRPPGPMVFWTQYF. The CDR3 DNA is TGTGCCAGCAGACCGCCGGGCCCGATGGTCTTTTGGACCCAGTACTTC.

This clonotype was counted a few times. This chain links TRBV20-1 with TRBJ2-1; TRBD2 agrees at 12 bases. The germline V gene encodes CDR1 DFQATT and CDR2 SNEGSKA (reference sequence). The length of the CDR3 is 17 residues. V dropped 5 bases and J dropped 2; count of bases not matched to a gene: 10. The CDR3 spells CSAPSGGASTTYNEQFF. The CDR3 DNA is TGCAGTGCTCCTAGCGGGGGGGCGTCTACTACCTACAATGAGCAGTTCTTC.

DNA of the CDR3: TGTGCCAGCAGCGTAGATGGGAGGGGGCTTGGGGAGACCCAGTACTTC. Amino acid sequence: CASSVDGRGLGETQYF. The chain couples TRBV9 to TRBJ2-5; tentatively, D is TRBD1 or TRBD2 (7 bases each). The CDR3 extends over 16 amino acids. The V gene lost 0 bases and the J gene lost 5 bases, with 17 bases spanning the gap. CDR1 SGDLS and CDR2 YYNGEE come from the germline V gene.

This clonotype was recorded a few times. V gene TRBV15 combines with J gene TRBJ2-7, with no clear D. The CDR3 is 12 residues long. V lost 0 bases, J lost 3 bases, and 3 bases lay in between. Germline V gives CDR1 LNHNV, CDR2 YYDKDF (reference sequence). The DNA of the CDR3 is TGTGCCACCAGCAGAGATTTCTACGAGCAGTACTTC. It encodes CATSRDFYEQYF.

The chain has TRBV27 and TRBJ1-1; D is uncertain. CDR1 and CDR2 (germline): MNHEY, SMNVEV (reference sequence). This CDR3 spans 14 amino acids. Trimming shortened V by 11 bases and J by 1 base, and 17 bases separated the two germline ends. CDR3 sequence: CAGIELTENTEAFF. As DNA, the CDR3 is TGTGCCGGTATCGAATTGACGGAGAACACTGAAGCTTTCTTT.

This chain joins TRBV7-2 and TRBJ2-3; 9 bases line up with TRBD1. J was trimmed by 5 bases and V by 1 base; bases with no gene match: 10. The CDR3 is 17 residues long. CDR1 and CDR2 (germline): SGHTA, FQGNSA. The CDR3 DNA sequence: TGTGCCAGCAGCTTAGTTCGCGGGACAGGGAGCGGAGATACGCAGTATTTT. Its translation: CASSLVRGTGSGDTQYF.

About this clonotype: Germline and junction disagree at one end, which may indicate a read error. The V and J genes are TRBV9 and TRBJ2-6; the D gene is possibly TRBD1 (6 bases). CDR1 and CDR2 (germline): SGDLS, YYNGEE. This CDR3 region has 20 residues. The CDR3: CASSVVSFGVGASGTNVLTF. The CDR3 region has the DNA TGTGCCAGCAGCGTAGTTAGTTTTGGGGTGGGGGCATCTGGGACCAACGTCCTGACTTTC.

This chain links TRBV28 with TRBJ2-3; tentatively, D is TRBD1 (6 bases). This CDR3 spans 14 amino acids. V lost 1 base and J 4 bases, leaving 9 bases between the germline ends. Germline V gene sequence: CDR1 MDHEN, CDR2 SYDVKM. DNA for the CDR3: TGTGCCAGCAGTTTATTTGGGGGCGCAGATACGCAGTATTTT. This translates into CASSLFGGADTQYF.

The chain recombines TRBV6-5 with TRBJ2-7; D ambiguous. The V gene lost 4 bases and the J gene lost 0 bases, with 7 bases spanning the gap. Germline V gives CDR1 MNHEY, CDR2 SVGAGI. CDR3 length equals 13 residues. The CDR3 DNA sequence: TGTGCCAGCAGTTCTCCGGCCTCCTACGAGCAGTACTTC. This encodes CASSSPASYEQYF.